These 15 T cell receptor beta chains originate from one sample sequenced in a study of regulatory T cells in long-lasting Graves disease. Time point: persistent/refractory GD, antithyroid drugs over 5 years with positive TRAb. PBMC RNA was the source of the TCR library. Researchers made TCR beta libraries by using iRepertoire HTBI primers and running Arm-PCR on CDR3 regions. TCRdb recomputed calls from the multiplex PCR reads with MiXCR, one row per CDR3 protein. The sample has roughly 500,000 distinct CDR3 sequences; around a fifth are singletons. Sequencing used peripheral blood mononuclear cells (PBMCs), obtained when the disease was refractory, from a patient treated with antithyroid drugs. The receptors originated from a female donor with Graves disease.

The V gene is TRBV19, the J gene TRBJ1-1; D not certain. The CDR3 is 12 residues long. Germline CDR1 and CDR2: LNHDA and SQIVND (reference sequence). V dropped 7 bases and J dropped 4 bases, with 10 bases sitting between them. DNA for the CDR3: TGTGCCAGTATCCCTGCGGGCACTGAAGCTTTCTTT. This translates into CASIPAGTEAFF.

This clonotype was counted only a few times. The CDR3 spells CASSPPNPKETQYF. The CDR3 nucleotides are TGTGCCAGCTCACCACCAAACCCCAAGGAGACCCAGTACTTC. The V call is TRBV18, the J call TRBJ2-5; D is unclear. Germline V CDR1 and CDR2: KGHSH, LQKENI. The ends were cut back, 0 bases at V and 5 bases at J, with 10 bases in the middle. The CDR3 has 14 residues.

This clonotype appeared many times. This chain uses TRBV15 with TRBJ1-4; D ambiguous. Germline loops: CDR1 LNHNV, CDR2 YYDKDF (reference sequence). The CDR3 is 16 amino acids. Trimming removed 0 bases at V and 0 bases at J, with 8 bases between. CDR3 nucleotide sequence: TGTGCCACCAGCAGAGATAACAGTGCAACTAATGAAAAACTGTTTTTT. Its protein is CATSRDNSATNEKLFF.

In its sample, this clonotype was seen a few times. The chain employs TRBV4-2 and TRBJ2-2, with D maybe TRBD2 (5 bases). Trimming left V 0 bases short and J 6 bases short, with 11 bases between. The CDR3 length is 15 residues. Per the germline V gene, CDR1 is LGHNA and CDR2 is YNFKEQ. Here the CDR3 DNA reads TGTGCCAGCAGCCAAGAGAGGGAGTGGGCCGGGGAGCTGTTTTTT. It specifies CASSQEREWAGELFF.

This clonotype was seen at least ten times. This sequence joins TRBV7-2 and TRBJ1-2, with D possibly TRBD1 on 5 matching bases. CDR3 length: 15 amino acids. V was trimmed by 2 bases and J by 1 base, leaving 11 bases between them. Looked up from germline, CDR1 is SGHTA and CDR2 is FQGNSA. The CDR3 DNA sequence: TGTGCCAGCAGCTTACGACAGACTGTTAACTATGGCTACACCTTC. Translation: CASSLRQTVNYGYTF.

At least ten counts were recorded for this clonotype. This chain uses TRBV27 with TRBJ1-6, with D unclear. V was clipped by 0 bases and J by 10 bases, with 10 bases between them. The CDR3 is made up of 14 amino acids. The germline CDR1 and CDR2 sequences are MNHEY and SMNVEV (reference sequence). This CDR3 is CASSLSTARSPLHF. DNA for the CDR3: TGTGCCAGCAGTTTATCTACAGCCCGGTCACCCCTCCACTTT.

There are a few counts of this clonotype. The chain has TRBV6-1 and TRBJ2-2; TRBD2 might be the D (6 bases). The CDR3 has 13 amino acids. With 7 bases removed from V and 4 bases from J, the gap between germline ends came to 10 bases. Germline V CDR1 and CDR2: MNHNS, SASEGT. The CDR3 is CASIGGSTGELFF. The DNA of the CDR3 is TGTGCCAGCATCGGGGGTAGCACCGGGGAGCTGTTTTTT.

At least ten counts were recorded for this clonotype. The chain has TRBV11-3 and TRBJ2-2; 10 bases fit TRBD1. V lost 5 bases, J lost 6 bases, and 6 bases stayed unmatched. Germline CDR1 reads SGHNT; CDR2 reads YENEEA. This CDR3 is 15 amino acids long. This CDR3 is CASSLGQGKAGELFF. The CDR3 nucleotides read TGTGCCAGCAGCCTGGGACAGGGGAAAGCCGGGGAGCTGTTTTTT.

This clonotype was picked up many times. The J gene is TRBJ1-3, the V gene TRBV7-2; possibly TRBD1 for D (5 bases). The CDR3 totals 13 residues. The V gene lost 6 bases and the J gene lost 6 bases, with 12 bases spanning the gap. Germline CDR1 is SGHTA and CDR2 is FQGNSA. CDR3 in amino acids: CASRIGQENTIYF. Written as DNA, the CDR3 is TGTGCCAGCAGGATTGGACAAGAAAACACCATATATTTT. The whole variable domain, remainder taken from reference TRBV7-2 and TRBJ1-3, is GAGVSQSPSNKVTEKGKDVELRCDPISGHTALYWYRQSLGQGLEFLIYFQGNSAPDKSGLPSDRFSAERTGGSVSTLTIQRTQQEDSAVYLCASRIGQENTIYFGEGSWLTVV.

This chain links TRBV24-1 with TRBJ1-1; tentative D call: TRBD1 (5 bases). CDR1 and CDR2 from the germline V gene are KGHDR and SFDVKD. This CDR3 is built from 11 residues. Trimming shortened V by 10 bases and J by 4 bases, and 9 bases separated the two germline ends. DNA for the CDR3: TGTGCCACGGGGCGGGGCACTGAAGCTTTCTTT. Translating it yields CATGRGTEAFF.

This clonotype was counted ten times or more. The chain employs TRBV10-3 and TRBJ1-5; no clear D gene. The CDR3 loop spans 12 amino acids. V was clipped by 3 bases and J by 1 base, with 1 base between them. Germline CDR1 and CDR2: ENHRY and SYGVKD. In DNA, the CDR3 is TGTGCCATCAGTGAAAGCAATCAGCCCCAGCATTTT. Protein product: CAISESNQPQHF.

A single count supports this clonotype. V is TRBV4-1 and J is TRBJ2-5, with D unclear. Germline lookup yields CDR1 MGHRA and CDR2 YSYEKL. This CDR3 contains 13 residues. The germline V and J ends were trimmed by 2 bases and 3 bases, with 7 bases remaining between them. CDR3 in DNA: TGCGCCAGCAGCCAAACACGGAAAGAGACCCAGTACTTC. Protein product: CASSQTRKETQYF.

This clonotype has at least ten counts. The J gene is TRBJ1-2, the V gene TRBV5-1; 8 bases fit TRBD1. Germline lookup yields CDR1 SGHRS and CDR2 YFSETQ. The CDR3 contains 15 residues. The V and J ends lost 4 bases and 2 bases, in that order; junction bases with no gene match: 7. CDR3 DNA: TGCGCCAGCAGCGTAGGGACAGGCAAAAACTATGGCTACACCTTC. This encodes CASSVGTGKNYGYTF. The full variable domain, with the rest looked up from reference TRBV5-1 and TRBJ1-2, is KAGVTQTPRYLIKTRGQQVTLSCSPISGHRSVSWYQQTPGQGLQFLFEYFSETQRNKGNFPGRFSGRQFSNSRSEMNVSTLELGDSALYLCASSVGTGKNYGYTFGSGTRLTVV.

CDR3 loop: CAISESALLAGLQETQYF. Written as DNA, the CDR3 is TGTGCCATCAGTGAGTCAGCCCTCCTAGCGGGCCTCCAAGAGACCCAGTACTTC. The chain carries TRBV10-3 and TRBJ2-5; 8 positions match TRBD2. The CDR3 covers 18 residues. J gave up 1 base and V 0 bases, and 10 bases lay outside the gene matches. The germline V gene encodes CDR1 ENHRY and CDR2 SYGVKD.

The V and J genes are TRBV19 and TRBJ1-1; D unclear. The CDR3 extends over 13 amino acids. V lost 1 base and J lost 3, with 6 bases in between. Germline CDR1 is LNHDA and CDR2 is SQIVND (reference sequence). Here the CDR3 reads CASSIVPHTEAFF. As DNA, the CDR3 is TGTGCCAGTAGTATAGTCCCCCACACTGAAGCTTTCTTT. The variable domain in full, with the rest retrieved from reference TRBV19 and TRBJ1-1, is DGGITQSPKYLFRKEGQNVTLSCEQNLNHDAMYWYRQDPGQGLRLIYYSQIVNDFQKGDIAEGYSVSREKKESFPLTVTSAQKNPTAFYLCASSIVPHTEAFFGQGTRLTVV.